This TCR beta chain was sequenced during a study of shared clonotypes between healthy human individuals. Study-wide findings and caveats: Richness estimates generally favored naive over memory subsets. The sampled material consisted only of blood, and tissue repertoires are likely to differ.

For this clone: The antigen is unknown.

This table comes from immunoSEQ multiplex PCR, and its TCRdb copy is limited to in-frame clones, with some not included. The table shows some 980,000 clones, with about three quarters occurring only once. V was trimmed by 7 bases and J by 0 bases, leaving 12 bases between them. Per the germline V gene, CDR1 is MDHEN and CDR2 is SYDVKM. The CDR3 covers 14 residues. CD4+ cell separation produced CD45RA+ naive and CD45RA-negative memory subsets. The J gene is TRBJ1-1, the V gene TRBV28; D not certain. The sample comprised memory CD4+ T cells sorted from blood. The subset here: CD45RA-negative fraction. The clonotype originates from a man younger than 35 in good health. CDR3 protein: CASTIATLNTEAFF. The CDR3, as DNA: TGTGCCAGCACCATAGCCACCTTGAACACTGAAGCTTTCTTT.